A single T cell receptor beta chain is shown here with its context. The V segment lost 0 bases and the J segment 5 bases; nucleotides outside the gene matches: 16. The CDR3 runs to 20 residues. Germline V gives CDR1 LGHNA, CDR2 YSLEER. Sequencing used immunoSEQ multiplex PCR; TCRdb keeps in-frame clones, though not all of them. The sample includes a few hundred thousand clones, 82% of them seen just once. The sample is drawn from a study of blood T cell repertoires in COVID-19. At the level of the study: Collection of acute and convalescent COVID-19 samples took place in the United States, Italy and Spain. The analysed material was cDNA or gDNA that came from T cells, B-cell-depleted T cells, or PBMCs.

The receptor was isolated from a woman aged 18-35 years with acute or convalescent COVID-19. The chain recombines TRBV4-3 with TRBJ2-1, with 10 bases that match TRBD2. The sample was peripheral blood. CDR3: CASSQDLWLAGAVGDNEQFF. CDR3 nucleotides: TGCGCCAGCAGCCAAGATCTCTGGCTAGCGGGAGCGGTCGGGGACAATGAGCAGTTCTTC.